This T cell receptor (beta chain) was recorded in a study of CD8+CD57+ T cells in acquired aplastic anemia. There are 20 residues in the CDR3. V trimming: 0 bases; J trimming: 9 bases; junction bases outside the gene matches: 20. CDR1 is LGHNA and CDR2 is YNFKEQ in the germline V gene. All sequencing subjects had displayed CD8+CD57+ cell expansion on flow cytometry. Genomic DNA was employed as the template in profiling TCR beta VDJ and CDR3. MiXCR, applied by TCRdb to the reads, yields one record per CDR3 protein. Of 180,000 or so distinct CDR3 sequences listed, less than 50% are singletons. Sequences were obtained from sorted CD4+, CD8+, or CD8+CD57+ T cells (not recorded which) from PBMCs. The chain has TRBV4-2 and TRBJ2-1; 10 nucleotides agree with TRBD2. The clonotype was recovered from a human donor with aplastic anemia. The CDR3 region has the DNA TGTGCCAGCAGCCAAGACGAGGGGGCAGGACTAGCGGCCTCCTGCAGTGAGCAGTTCTTC. This codes for CASSQDEGAGLAASCSEQFF.